These T cell receptor beta chains were read from a single sample in a study of T-cell memory formation after mild COVID-19. TCRdb called the 5' RACE reads again in MiXCR, with one record for every CDR3 protein. The sample lists 350,000 to 400,000 distinct CDR3 sequences; about an eighth were seen once. The sample consisted of PBMCs or a T cell subset sorted from them (not recorded which). These receptors were collected from a man aged 18 to 29 who had mild COVID-19 (a few samples of this study predate the infection). Cell type and time point are not known. Each CDR3 is given with its conserved first and last residue. The order of the fields is D gene, V gene, J gene, clone size, CDR3 DNA, CDR3 protein. D genes are given only for firm matches. Where a row states a size, it is once, few, many or the class of an expanded clone; other rows omit it.

D: NA; V: TRBV5-1; J: TRBJ1-3; size: few; DNA: TGCGCCAGCAGCTTGGACCCTGGAAACACCATATATTTT; CDR3: CASSLDPGNTIYF
D: NA; V: TRBV20-1; J: TRBJ2-4; size: NA; DNA: TGCAGTGCTAGAGGCGATATAGCCAAAAGCATTCAGTACTTC; CDR3: CSARGDIAKSIQYF
D: NA; V: TRBV12-3/TRBV12-4; J: TRBJ2-3; size: few; DNA: TGTGCCAGCAGTCTCCTCCTAGCTCATACGCAGTATTTT; CDR3: CASSLLLAHTQYF
D: TRBD1; V: TRBV5-1; J: TRBJ1-1; size: few; DNA: TGCGCCAGCAGCCAACGGCCACCAGGACAGGCGAATGAAGCTTTCTTT; CDR3: CASSQRPPGQANEAFF
D: NA; V: TRBV4-2; J: TRBJ2-1; size: many; DNA: TGTGCCAGCAGCCAAGAAGGTCCGGGGGGCTTTACTGAGCAGTTCTTC; CDR3: CASSQEGPGGFTEQFF
D: NA; V: TRBV7-8; J: TRBJ2-7; size: many; DNA: TGTGCCAGCAGCTCACGACTAGGGCAGTACTTC; CDR3: CASSSRLGQYF
D: NA; V: TRBV5-1; J: TRBJ2-7; size: NA; DNA: TGCGCCAGCAGCCCGGGGGAGGTCAGGGGCTACGAGCAGTACTTC; CDR3: CASSPGEVRGYEQYF
D: TRBD2; V: TRBV20-1; J: TRBJ2-3; size: NA; DNA: TGCAGTGCTAGATTTAGCGGGGGGGCAAATACGCAGTATTTT; CDR3: CSARFSGGANTQYF
D: NA; V: TRBV7-8; J: TRBJ2-2; size: many; DNA: TGTGCCAGCAGCTTGAGGGTCGGAACCGGGGAGCTGTTTTTT; CDR3: CASSLRVGTGELFF
D: NA; V: TRBV4-3; J: TRBJ1-1; size: NA; DNA: TGCGCCAGCAGCCAAGCCGTCGATGACAGGAACACTGAAGCTTTCTTT; CDR3: CASSQAVDDRNTEAFF
D: NA; V: TRBV3-1; J: TRBJ2-5; size: many; DNA: TGTGCCAGCAGCCAAGACTTCGAGACCCAGTACTTC; CDR3: CASSQDFETQYF
D: TRBD2; V: TRBV5-1; J: TRBJ2-3; size: many; DNA: TGCGCCAGCAGCTTGTTGTGGACTAGCAATTGGGCAGATACGCAGTATTTT; CDR3: CASSLLWTSNWADTQYF
D: TRBD2; V: TRBV20-1; J: TRBJ2-3; size: few; DNA: TGCAGCATGAGACTAGCGGGGGGGGGCACAGATACGCAGTATTTT; CDR3: CSMRLAGGGTDTQYF
D: NA; V: TRBV4-3; J: TRBJ2-7; size: many; DNA: TGCGCCAGCAGCCAAGCGAGTTGGCAGGACTACGAGCAGTACTTC; CDR3: CASSQASWQDYEQYF
D: NA; V: TRBV6-5; J: TRBJ2-5; size: NA; DNA: TGTGCCAGCAGTTACCTCCAGGGCTTGGAAGAGACCCAGTACTTC; CDR3: CASSYLQGLEETQYF
D: NA; V: TRBV4-3; J: TRBJ2-7; size: many; DNA: TGCGCCAGCAGCCAAGGAGCGGCCAGCGCGTACGAGCAGTACTTC; CDR3: CASSQGAASAYEQYF
D: NA; V: TRBV5-5; J: TRBJ2-7; size: few; DNA: TGTGCCAGCAGCTTGGGGCTACCCGGGAACGAGCAGTACTTC; CDR3: CASSLGLPGNEQYF
D: TRBD2; V: TRBV7-2; J: TRBJ2-3; size: few; DNA: TGTGCCAGCAGCCCTACTAGCGGGGCCACAGATACGCAGTATTTT; CDR3: CASSPTSGATDTQYF
D: NA; V: TRBV4-1; J: TRBJ1-1; size: few; DNA: TGCGCCAGCAGCCAAGAGTCAGGAGCTGAAGCTTTCTTT; CDR3: CASSQESGAEAFF
D: NA; V: TRBV12-3/TRBV12-4; J: TRBJ1-1; size: NA; DNA: TGTGCCAGCACCTCGGGTCTTATCGGCACTGAAGCTTTCTTT; CDR3: CASTSGLIGTEAFF
D: TRBD1; V: TRBV4-3; J: TRBJ2-7; size: NA; DNA: TGCGCCAGCAGCCAAGCCCACAGGGGGGAAGGCTACGAGCAGTACTTC; CDR3: CASSQAHRGEGYEQYF
D: TRBD1; V: TRBV6-5; J: TRBJ2-7; size: few; DNA: TGTGCCACCGGACAGGGGGCCCACGAGCAGTACTTC; CDR3: CATGQGAHEQYF
D: TRBD2; V: TRBV4-1; J: TRBJ2-2; size: few; DNA: TGCGCCAGCAGCCAAGACGGGGGGGCGAACACCGGGGAGCTGTTTTTT; CDR3: CASSQDGGANTGELFF
D: NA; V: TRBV12-3/TRBV12-4; J: TRBJ2-1; size: NA; DNA: TGTGCCAGCAGGTGGACGGGGGGCGAGAATGAGCAGTTCTTC; CDR3: CASRWTGGENEQFF
D: NA; V: TRBV7-9; J: TRBJ1-2; size: many; DNA: TGTGCCAGCCATTCCAGGGACGTCTATGGCTACACCTTC; CDR3: CASHSRDVYGYTF
D: NA; V: TRBV4-2; J: TRBJ2-3; size: few; DNA: TGTGCCAGCAGCCAAGATCGACAGCCCACAGATACGCAGTATTTT; CDR3: CASSQDRQPTDTQYF
D: NA; V: TRBV5-1; J: TRBJ1-1; size: many; DNA: TGCGCCAGCAGGGCGGAGCTATCTATGAACACTGAAGCTTTCTTT; CDR3: CASRAELSMNTEAFF
D: NA; V: TRBV5-6; J: TRBJ2-1; size: few; DNA: TGTGCCAGCACCCCGCGGCAGGGCCACGTAGACAATGAGCAGTTCTTC; CDR3: CASTPRQGHVDNEQFF
D: NA; V: TRBV29-1; J: TRBJ2-1; size: few; DNA: TGCAGCGTTGAGGGATTACCGGGACATAGCCCCCTCGGTGAGCAGTTCTTC; CDR3: CSVEGLPGHSPLGEQFF
D: TRBD1; V: TRBV9; J: TRBJ1-1; size: NA; DNA: TGTGCCAGCAGCCCAGGGGAGGGGGCCACTGAAGCTTTCTTT; CDR3: CASSPGEGATEAFF
D: NA; V: TRBV12-3/TRBV12-4; J: TRBJ2-7; size: few; DNA: TGTGCCAGCAGCTGGACGGGCCAGCAGTACTTC; CDR3: CASSWTGQQYF
D: TRBD1; V: TRBV5-1; J: TRBJ1-2; size: NA; DNA: TGCGCCAGCAGCCCGGGGGACAGGGGCTATGGCTACACCTTC; CDR3: CASSPGDRGYGYTF
D: TRBD1; V: TRBV6-1; J: TRBJ1-1; size: few; DNA: TGTGCCACCTGGGGGGACAGAGAGGACACTGAAGCTTTCTTT; CDR3: CATWGDREDTEAFF
D: TRBD2; V: TRBV3-1; J: TRBJ2-2; size: NA; DNA: TGTGCCAGCAGCCCGGGACTAGCGGGGTACACCGGGGAGCTGTTTTTT; CDR3: CASSPGLAGYTGELFF
D: TRBD1; V: TRBV24-1; J: TRBJ1-2; size: NA; DNA: TGTGCCACCAGTGATTGGACAGGGGACTATGGCTACACCTTC; CDR3: CATSDWTGDYGYTF
D: NA; V: TRBV6-5; J: TRBJ2-3; size: few; DNA: TGTGCCAGCAGTTACAGGGCAGCGACAGATACGCAGTATTTT; CDR3: CASSYRAATDTQYF
D: NA; V: TRBV6-5; J: TRBJ1-2; size: few; DNA: TGTGCCAGCAGCCACAGGGCCTTAGGGCCCTATGGCTACACCTTC; CDR3: CASSHRALGPYGYTF
D: NA; V: TRBV12-5; J: TRBJ1-1; size: few; DNA: TGTGCTAGTGGTTTGTGGCGAGGGGAGTACACTGAAGCTTTCTTT; CDR3: CASGLWRGEYTEAFF
D: NA; V: TRBV29-1; J: TRBJ2-2; size: NA; DNA: TGCAGCGGGGACAACAGGAACACCGGGGAGCTGTTTTTT; CDR3: CSGDNRNTGELFF
D: NA; V: TRBV5-1; J: TRBJ2-1; size: few; DNA: TGCGCCAGCAGCATGCGACAGGGAGGCAATGAGCAGTTCTTC; CDR3: CASSMRQGGNEQFF
D: NA; V: TRBV9; J: TRBJ1-1; size: NA; DNA: TGTGCCAGCAGTCGGGGCTATAGGTACACTGAAGCTTTCTTT; CDR3: CASSRGYRYTEAFF